The rows below give T cell receptor beta chains drawn from one sample of a study of blood T cell repertoires in COVID-19. Generated by immunoSEQ multiplex PCR, the TCRdb table keeps only in-frame clones and is missing some. The sample carries about 400,000 clones, roughly 90% recorded once. Sequenced: PBMCs or T cells enriched from blood (not recorded which). These TCRs come from a woman under 40 with acute COVID-19. Both conserved end residues are part of each CDR3. Fields, in order: J gene, D gene, clone size, V gene, CDR3 protein, CDR3 DNA. D genes are given only for firm matches. The size of a clone is reported for some rows only, either as once, few or many, or as a class for expanded clones.

j_call: TRBJ2-6
d_call: -
clone_size: -
v_call: TRBV28
cdr3_aa: CASSHVSRGHSGANVLTF
cdr3_nt: TGTGCCAGCAGCCATGTCTCCAGGGGCCACTCTGGGGCCAACGTCCTGACTTTC

j_call: TRBJ1-5
d_call: -
clone_size: few
v_call: TRBV25-1
cdr3_aa: CASSESRAGVSNQPQHF
cdr3_nt: TGTGCCAGCAGTGAATCTAGAGCAGGGGTTAGCAATCAGCCCCAGCATTTT

j_call: TRBJ2-2
d_call: -
clone_size: -
v_call: TRBV12-5
cdr3_aa: CASGLGQVTGELFF
cdr3_nt: TGTGCTAGTGGTTTGGGACAGGTAACCGGGGAGCTGTTTTTT

j_call: TRBJ1-5
d_call: TRBD1
clone_size: -
v_call: TRBV19
cdr3_aa: CASSTRDRGMYGSSPLNQPQHF
cdr3_nt: TGTGCCAGTAGTACCAGGGACAGGGGAATGTACGGATCGTCCCCTCTCAATCAGCCCCAGCATTTT

j_call: TRBJ1-2
d_call: TRBD1
clone_size: -
v_call: TRBV6-2/TRBV6-3
cdr3_aa: CASSYPRGTGYYGYTF
cdr3_nt: TGTGCCAGCAGTTACCCTCGAGGGACAGGGTACTATGGCTACACCTTC

j_call: TRBJ1-3
d_call: TRBD1
clone_size: few
v_call: TRBV2
cdr3_aa: CASSSRQGVSSSGNTIYF
cdr3_nt: TGTGCCAGCAGTTCCCGACAGGGGGTTTCGAGCTCTGGAAACACCATATATTTT

j_call: TRBJ2-7
d_call: TRBD1
clone_size: -
v_call: TRBV7-9
cdr3_aa: CASSFGQDYEQYF
cdr3_nt: TGTGCCAGCAGCTTCGGACAGGACTACGAGCAGTACTTC

j_call: TRBJ1-3
d_call: -
clone_size: -
v_call: TRBV7-6
cdr3_aa: CASSSGGGSLFSGNTIYF
cdr3_nt: TGTGCCAGCAGCTCGGGTGGTGGCAGTCTTTTCTCTGGAAACACCATATATTTT

j_call: TRBJ2-7
d_call: -
clone_size: -
v_call: TRBV15
cdr3_aa: CATSEWGPDDYEQYF
cdr3_nt: TGTGCCACCAGCGAATGGGGGCCCGACGACTACGAGCAGTACTTC

j_call: TRBJ1-3
d_call: -
clone_size: -
v_call: TRBV11-2
cdr3_aa: CASSPGGALSGNTIYF
cdr3_nt: TGTGCCAGCAGCCCGGGAGGGGCCCTCTCTGGAAACACCATATATTTT

j_call: TRBJ1-6
d_call: TRBD1
clone_size: -
v_call: TRBV27
cdr3_aa: CASTPWTGGSGNSPLHF
cdr3_nt: TGTGCCAGCACCCCCTGGACAGGGGGCTCGGGTAATTCACCCCTCCACTTT

j_call: TRBJ2-2
d_call: -
clone_size: -
v_call: TRBV5-1
cdr3_aa: CASSLVGEAYTGELFF
cdr3_nt: TGCGCCAGCAGCTTGGTGGGAGAAGCCTACACCGGGGAGCTGTTTTTT

j_call: TRBJ2-7
d_call: TRBD1
clone_size: -
v_call: TRBV7-8
cdr3_aa: CASSSDRVVSYEQYF
cdr3_nt: TGTGCCAGCAGTAGTGACAGGGTGGTATCCTACGAGCAGTACTTC

j_call: TRBJ1-2
d_call: -
clone_size: -
v_call: TRBV19
cdr3_aa: CASSTSETVNYGYTF
cdr3_nt: TGTGCCAGTAGTACTTCTGAAACAGTTAACTATGGCTACACCTTC

j_call: TRBJ2-7
d_call: TRBD1
clone_size: few
v_call: TRBV4-3
cdr3_aa: CASSQATGSYEQYF
cdr3_nt: TGCGCCAGCAGCCAAGCGACAGGGTCCTACGAGCAGTACTTC

j_call: TRBJ1-1
d_call: TRBD1
clone_size: -
v_call: TRBV6-5
cdr3_aa: CASSYAGGGPEAFF
cdr3_nt: TGTGCCAGCAGTTATGCAGGGGGTGGCCCTGAAGCTTTCTTT

j_call: TRBJ1-5
d_call: -
clone_size: -
v_call: TRBV19
cdr3_aa: CASIGGGTYNQPQHF
cdr3_nt: TGTGCCAGTATTGGTGGAGGAACCTACAATCAGCCCCAGCATTTT

j_call: TRBJ1-5
d_call: -
clone_size: -
v_call: TRBV28
cdr3_aa: CASSFLLEDQPQHF
cdr3_nt: TGTGCCAGCAGTTTTTTGCTGGAGGATCAGCCCCAGCATTTT

j_call: TRBJ1-1
d_call: -
clone_size: few
v_call: TRBV5-1
cdr3_aa: CASSPTTRVNTEAFF
cdr3_nt: TGCGCCAGCAGCCCTACTACACGGGTGAACACTGAAGCTTTCTTT

j_call: TRBJ1-2
d_call: -
clone_size: -
v_call: TRBV5-1
cdr3_aa: CASSSSGDIRPYGYTF
cdr3_nt: TGCGCCAGCAGCTCAAGCGGGGACATCAGGCCCTATGGCTACACCTTC

j_call: TRBJ2-2
d_call: TRBD2
clone_size: -
v_call: TRBV3-1/TRBV3-2
cdr3_aa: CASSRAGTSGTGELFF
cdr3_nt: TGTGCCAGCAGCCGGGCCGGGACTAGCGGCACCGGGGAGCTGTTTTTT

j_call: TRBJ2-7
d_call: TRBD1
clone_size: -
v_call: TRBV2
cdr3_aa: CASSALGTGANEQYF
cdr3_nt: TGTGCCAGCAGTGCTCTCGGGACAGGGGCCAACGAGCAGTACTTC

j_call: TRBJ2-3
d_call: TRBD1
clone_size: -
v_call: TRBV24-1
cdr3_aa: CATSAPQGGTDTQYF
cdr3_nt: TGTGCCACCAGTGCCCCCCAGGGGGGCACAGATACGCAGTATTTT

j_call: TRBJ2-7
d_call: -
clone_size: -
v_call: TRBV7-9
cdr3_aa: CASSLGQDYEQYF
cdr3_nt: TGTGCCAGCAGCTTAGGACAGGACTACGAGCAGTACTTC